These 28 T cell receptor beta chains were all obtained from the same sample, sequenced in a study of blood T cell repertoires in COVID-19. The data were produced by immunoSEQ multiplex PCR, yet TCRdb's version contains in-frame clones alone and is incomplete. The table lists some 110,000 clones, roughly nine tenths of them singletons. The sequencing input was peripheral blood. The receptor set was obtained from a man in his 70s who had recovered from COVID-19.

This sequence joins TRBV2 and TRBJ1-1; D call uncertain. CDR1 is SNHLY, CDR2 FYNNEI, per germline. This CDR3 spans 14 amino acids. Deletions cut 6 bases from V and 2 bases from J, with 13 bases between. CDR3 nucleotides: TGTGCCAGCAGAGCCGCGACGGGTAACACTGAAGCTTTCTTT. Its protein is CASRAATGNTEAFF.

The rearrangement links TRBV7-9 to TRBJ1-2; no reliable D call. The germline V and J ends were trimmed by 4 bases and 3 bases, with 15 bases remaining between them. Germline assignment: CDR1 SEHNR and CDR2 FQNEAQ (reference sequence). CDR3 size: 15 residues. CDR3 amino acids: CASSSWDTEDYGYTF. The CDR3 DNA reads as TGTGCCAGCAGCTCCTGGGATACGGAGGACTATGGCTACACCTTC.

The gene calls are TRBV11-2 and TRBJ2-4; D gene uncertain. The CDR3 is 14 residues long. V lost 5 bases and J 0 bases, leaving 8 bases between the germline ends. CDR1 SGHAT and CDR2 FQNNGV come from the germline V gene. The CDR3 DNA is TGTGCCAGCAGCGAGGCCTTAGCCAAAAACATTCAGTACTTC. Translating it yields CASSEALAKNIQYF.

The CDR3 here is CAISAAGLNSPLHF. In nucleotides, the CDR3 is TGTGCCATCAGTGCAGCAGGGTTAAATTCACCCCTCCACTTT. This chain uses TRBV10-3 with TRBJ1-6, with a tentative D call TRBD1 (5 bases). The CDR3 is made up of 14 amino acids. Germline V gene lookup returns CDR1 ENHRY and CDR2 SYGVKD. Trimming shortened V by 4 bases and J by 7 bases, and 11 bases separated the two germline ends.

This chain links TRBV14 with TRBJ2-1, with D possibly TRBD2 on 5 matching bases. The V gene lost 3 bases and the J gene lost 6 bases, with 21 bases spanning the gap. The CDR3 has 17 amino acids. CDR1 SGHDN and CDR2 FVKESK come from the germline V gene. This chain's CDR3 is CASSQQLGSVRLNEQFF. In DNA, the CDR3 is TGTGCCAGCAGCCAGCAGCTCGGTAGCGTACGTCTCAATGAGCAGTTCTTC.

The chain carries TRBV18 and TRBJ1-2; 7 bases align to TRBD1. CDR3 length equals 14 residues. Germline V gene data show CDR1 as KGHSH and CDR2 as LQKENI. V dropped 0 bases and J dropped 8; count of bases not matched to a gene: 6. In nucleotides, the CDR3 is TGTGCCAGCTCACCACCAGAGGGGGCGAGAGGCTACACCTTC. This gives the protein CASSPPEGARGYTF.

A single count supports this clone. The V and J genes are TRBV11-2 and TRBJ2-3; possibly TRBD2 for D (5 bases). Germline V gene sequence: CDR1 SGHAT, CDR2 FQNNGV. The ends were cut back, 5 bases at V and 2 bases at J, with 11 bases in the middle. The CDR3 consists of 14 residues. CDR3 loop: CASSPSGPTDTQYF. The CDR3 bases are TGTGCCAGCAGCCCAAGCGGCCCCACAGATACGCAGTATTTT.

This rearrangement joins TRBV4-1 to TRBJ1-2; D is unclear. The germline V gene encodes CDR1 MGHRA and CDR2 YSYEKL. Trimming removed 0 bases from V and 2 bases from J, with 13 bases in between. The CDR3 extends over 16 amino acids. CDR3 DNA sequence: TGCGCCAGCAGCCAAGACCGTGGGCACCCGAACTATGGCTACACCTTC. This encodes CASSQDRGHPNYGYTF.

The V and J genes are TRBV7-3 and TRBJ1-1, with 9 bases matching TRBD1. This CDR3 is built from 13 residues. Unmatched junction bases numbered 5, after V lost 6 bases and J lost 6 bases. From germline, CDR1 is SGHTA and CDR2 FQGTGA. CDR3 in DNA: TGTGCCAGCAGGAGGGACAGGGTCTCTGAAGCTTTCTTT. Its protein is CASRRDRVSEAFF.

This clone showed up just a few times. Other DNA variants within this sample encode the same CDR3. The gene calls are TRBV19 and TRBJ1-2; TRBD1 aligns across 8 bases. J was trimmed by 4 bases and V by 5 bases; bases with no gene match: 6. Per the germline V gene, CDR1 is LNHDA and CDR2 is SQIVND (reference sequence). The CDR3 is made up of 14 amino acids. CDR3 DNA sequence: TGTGCCAGTAGTCCCGGACAGGGCGGCTATGGCTACACCTTC. Translating it yields CASSPGQGGYGYTF.

The rearrangement links TRBV7-8 to TRBJ1-2; the D gene is possibly TRBD1 (6 bases). CDR1 SGHVS and CDR2 FQNEAQ come from the germline V gene. The CDR3 sequence is 15 residues long. V lost 0 bases and J lost 4, with 12 bases in between. The CDR3 loop is CASSLARTAVYGYTF. The CDR3 DNA sequence: TGTGCCAGCAGCTTAGCGAGGACAGCAGTCTATGGCTACACCTTC.

The V gene is TRBV29-1, the J gene TRBJ1-1, with D possibly being TRBD1 (5 bases). V was trimmed by 7 bases and J by 1 base, leaving 10 bases between them. The CDR3 runs to 12 residues. Germline assignment: CDR1 SQVTM and CDR2 ANQGSEA. The CDR3 coding sequence is TGCAGCGGTTGGGGCCGGAACACTGAAGCTTTCTTT. The encoded protein is CSGWGRNTEAFF. Filled out from reference TRBV29-1 and TRBJ1-1, the complete variable domain reads SAVISQKPSRDICQRGTSLTIQCQVDSQVTMMFWYRQQPGQSLTLIATANQGSEATYESGFVIDKFPISRPNLTFSTLTVSNMSPEDSSIYLCSGWGRNTEAFFGQGTRLTVV.

J is TRBJ2-1 and V is TRBV5-1; TRBD2 matches 11 bases. CDR1 is SGHRS, CDR2 YFSETQ, per germline. This CDR3 comprises 16 residues. Trimming took 5 bases from V and 4 from J; bases not matched to a gene: 8. CDR3 sequence: CASRPGLAVRYNEQFF. The CDR3 DNA follows: TGCGCCAGCAGGCCGGGACTAGCGGTCAGATACAATGAGCAGTTCTTC. Drawing the rest from reference TRBV5-1 and TRBJ2-1, the complete variable domain is KAGVTQTPRYLIKTRGQQVTLSCSPISGHRSVSWYQQTPGQGLQFLFEYFSETQRNKGNFPGRFSGRQFSNSRSEMNVSTLELGDSALYLCASRPGLAVRYNEQFFGPGTRLTVL.

This chain connects TRBV7-3 to TRBJ2-5, with 7 bases fitting TRBD1. CDR3 size: 15 residues. The V segment lost 5 bases and the J segment 5 bases; nucleotides outside the gene matches: 11. Germline assignment: CDR1 SGHTA and CDR2 FQGTGA. The CDR3 spells CASSATTGVGETQYF. The CDR3 bases are TGTGCCAGCAGCGCAACTACAGGGGTAGGGGAGACCCAGTACTTC. Full variable domain (remainder filled in from reference TRBV7-3 and TRBJ2-5): GAGVSQTPSNKVTEKGKYVELRCDPISGHTALYWYRQSLGQGPEFLIYFQGTGAADDSGLPNDRFFAVRPEGSVSTLKIQRTERGDSAVYLCASSATTGVGETQYFGPGTRLLVL.

The V call is TRBV14, the J call TRBJ2-5; D is possibly TRBD2 (6 bases). The V and J ends lost 4 bases and 5 bases respectively, with 14 bases between them. Germline-derived CDR1 and CDR2 are SGHDN and FVKESK. This CDR3 is built from 14 residues. CDR3 amino acids: CASSRRDLRETQYF. The CDR3 DNA follows: TGTGCCAGCAGCCGACGGGACTTACGGGAGACCCAGTACTTC.

A single count supports this clone. V usage is TRBV13 and J usage is TRBJ2-7; a possible D gene is TRBD2 (5 bases). V was trimmed by 3 bases and J by 1 base, leaving 16 bases between them. Germline V gene data show CDR1 as PRHDT and CDR2 as FYEKMQ (reference sequence). The CDR3 is 16 amino acids. CDR3 coding DNA: TGTGCCAGCAGCTTGCGACAATCGCGGGTTTCCTACGAGCAGTACTTC. Translating it yields CASSLRQSRVSYEQYF. Full variable domain (outside the CDR3, taken from reference TRBV13 and TRBJ2-7): AAGVIQSPRHLIKEKRETATLKCYPIPRHDTVYWYQQGPGQDPQFLISFYEKMQSDKGSIPDRFSAQQFSDYHSELNMSSLELGDSALYFCASSLRQSRVSYEQYFGPGTRLTVT.

V and J are TRBV18 and TRBJ2-2; TRBD2 might be the D (5 bases). V lost 3 bases and J 4 bases, leaving 12 bases between the germline ends. The CDR3 loop spans 15 amino acids. Germline loops: CDR1 KGHSH, CDR2 LQKENI. CDR3 loop: CASSPSQAGTGELFF. Here the CDR3 DNA reads TGTGCCAGCTCACCGTCTCAGGCGGGCACCGGGGAGCTGTTTTTT. Drawing the rest from reference TRBV18 and TRBJ2-2, the complete variable domain is NAGVMQNPRHLVRRRGQEARLRCSPMKGHSHVYWYRQLPEEGLKFMVYLQKENIIDESGMPKERFSAEFPKEGPSILRIQQVVRGDSAAYFCASSPSQAGTGELFFGEGSRLTVL.

The sample holds many counts of this clone. The chain carries TRBV4-1 and TRBJ2-3, with D uncertain. The V end lost 1 base, the J end lost 8 bases, and 7 bases lay between the germline ends. Per germline, CDR1 MGHRA and CDR2 YSYEKL. The CDR3 covers 12 residues. The DNA for the CDR3 is TGCGCCAGCAGCCAAGGAGCCCTTACGCAGTATTTT. Translated: CASSQGALTQYF.

The J gene is TRBJ1-2, the V gene TRBV19, with unresolved D. The CDR3 is made up of 13 amino acids. With 6 bases removed from V and 0 bases from J, the gap between germline ends came to 8 bases. The germline V gene encodes CDR1 LNHDA and CDR2 SQIVND (reference sequence). The CDR3 loop reads CASSYRANYGYTF. DNA of the CDR3: TGTGCCAGTAGCTACAGAGCTAACTATGGCTACACCTTC.

The CDR3 DNA reads as TGTGCCAGTAGTTCGTCCGGGAACACTGAAGCTTTCTTT. Its protein is CASSSSGNTEAFF. V and J are TRBV19 and TRBJ1-1; no reliable D call. Trimming removed 5 bases at V and 1 base at J, with 8 bases between. Looked up from germline, CDR1 is LNHDA and CDR2 is SQIVND (reference sequence). The CDR3 is 13 residues long.

The chain joins TRBV29-1 to TRBJ2-4; TRBD2 aligns across 8 bases. CDR1 and CDR2 from the germline V gene are SQVTM and ANQGSEA. The CDR3 loop spans 14 amino acids. J lost 6 bases, V lost 5 bases, and 9 bases had no gene match. DNA for the CDR3: TGCAGCGTTCTTCCCCCCGCGGGAGGAAACATTCAGTACTTC. It translates to CSVLPPAGGNIQYF.

The V call is TRBV11-2, the J call TRBJ2-7; possibly TRBD1 for D (6 bases). CDR3 size: 16 residues. Germline CDR1 SGHAT, CDR2 FQNNGV. The germline V and J ends were trimmed by 5 bases and 3 bases, with 20 bases remaining between them. Here the CDR3 reads CASSQNFRLDSYEQYF. The CDR3 region has the DNA TGTGCCAGCAGCCAAAATTTTCGTCTGGACAGCTACGAGCAGTACTTC.

The V and J genes are TRBV18 and TRBJ1-1; D possibly corresponds to TRBD1 (5 bases). This CDR3 is 13 amino acids long. Germline V lookup: CDR1 KGHSH, CDR2 LQKENI. Trimming pared 2 bases from V and 3 bases from J, leaving 7 bases between. Here the CDR3 reads CASSPVGDTEAFF. The CDR3, as DNA: TGTGCCAGCTCACCAGTAGGGGACACTGAAGCTTTCTTT.

As to this clone: The identical CDR3 is also encoded by other nucleotide sequences in the sample. The chain is built from TRBV3-1 (or the pseudogene TRBV3-2) and TRBJ1-5; D is unresolved. V gave up 4 bases and J gave up 0 bases, with 13 bases separating them. The CDR3 runs 16 residues. From germline, CDR1 is LGHDT and CDR2 YNNKEL (reference sequence). The CDR3 spells CASSRGGGYSNQPQHF. CDR3 bases: TGTGCCAGCAGCCGAGGCGGAGGCTATAGCAATCAGCCCCAGCATTTT.

The J gene is TRBJ2-1, the V gene TRBV6-6; 10 nucleotides align to TRBD2. CDR1 and CDR2 (germline): MNHNY, SVGAGI (reference sequence). The CDR3 is 15 amino acids. Losses at the gene ends were 5 bases for V and 9 bases for J; bases not matched to a gene: 10. The CDR3 sequence: CASSETSGYGIEQFF. The CDR3, as DNA: TGTGCCAGCAGTGAGACTAGCGGGTATGGTATTGAGCAGTTCTTC.

V and J are TRBV19 and TRBJ2-6; D not resolved. CDR1 LNHDA and CDR2 SQIVND come from the germline V gene (reference sequence). The CDR3 extends over 12 amino acids. Trimming shortened V by 5 bases and J by 13 bases, and 12 bases separated the two germline ends. Here the CDR3 reads CASSGPLGVLTF. CDR3 sequence (DNA): TGTGCCAGTAGTGGGCCGCTTGGGGTCCTGACTTTC.

With respect to this clone: The junction departs from the called germline gene at one end, perhaps through a read error. CDR3 DNA sequence: TGTGCCAGCAGCCCCAGACTAGAATTCTCCCACGAGCAGTACTTC. Translating gives CASSPRLEFSHEQYF. The V and J genes are TRBV7-8 and TRBJ2-7, with D tentatively TRBD2 (6 bases). Germline loops: CDR1 SGHVS, CDR2 FQNEAQ. This CDR3 comprises 15 residues. The variable domain in full, with the rest retrieved from reference TRBV7-8 and TRBJ2-7, is GAGVSQSPRYKVAKRGQDVALRCDPISGHVSLFWYQQALGQGPEFLTYFQNEAQLDKSGLPSDRFFAERPEGSVSTLKIQRTQQEDSAVYLCASSPRLEFSHEQYFGPGTRLTVT.

The chain links TRBV5-1 to TRBJ2-1, with D unresolved. Germline V lookup: CDR1 SGHRS, CDR2 YFSETQ. V gave up 4 bases and J gave up 0 bases, with 11 bases separating them. The CDR3 runs to 15 residues. The CDR3 here is CASSQVVGSYNEQFF. Here the CDR3 DNA reads TGCGCCAGCAGCCAGGTGGTGGGCTCCTACAATGAGCAGTTCTTC.